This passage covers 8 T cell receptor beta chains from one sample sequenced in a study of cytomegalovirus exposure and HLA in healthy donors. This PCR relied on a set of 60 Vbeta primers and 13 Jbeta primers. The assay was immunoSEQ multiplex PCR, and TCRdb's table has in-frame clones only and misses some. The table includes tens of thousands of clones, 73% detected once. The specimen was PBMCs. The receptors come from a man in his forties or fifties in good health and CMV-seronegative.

The CDR3 bases are TGTGCCACCAGCAGAGAAGCGCGGAGTGAAAAACTGTTTTTT. It yields the protein CATSREARSEKLFF. The chain combines TRBV15 with TRBJ1-4, with unresolved D. The CDR3 contains 14 residues. Germline V lookup: CDR1 LNHNV, CDR2 YYDKDF (reference sequence). V was clipped by 0 bases and J by 7 bases, with 9 bases between them.

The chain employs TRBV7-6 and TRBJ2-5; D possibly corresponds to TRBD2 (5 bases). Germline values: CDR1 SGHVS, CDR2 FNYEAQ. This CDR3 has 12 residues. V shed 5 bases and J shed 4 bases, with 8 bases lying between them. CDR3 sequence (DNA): TGTGCCAGCAGCCCCCGGGGAGAGACCCAGTACTTC. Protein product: CASSPRGETQYF. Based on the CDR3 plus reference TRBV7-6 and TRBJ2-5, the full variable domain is GAGVSQSPRYKVTKRGQDVALRCDPISGHVSLYWYRQALGQGPEFLTYFNYEAQQDKSGLPNDRFSAERPEGSISTLTIQRTEQRDSAMYRCASSPRGETQYFGPGTRLLVL.

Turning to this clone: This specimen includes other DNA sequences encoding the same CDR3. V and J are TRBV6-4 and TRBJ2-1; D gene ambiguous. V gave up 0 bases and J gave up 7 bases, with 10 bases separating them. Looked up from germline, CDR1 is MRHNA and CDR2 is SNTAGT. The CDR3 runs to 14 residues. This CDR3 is CASSDSGGVNEQFF. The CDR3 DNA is TGTGCCAGCAGTGACTCAGGCGGAGTTAATGAGCAGTTCTTC.

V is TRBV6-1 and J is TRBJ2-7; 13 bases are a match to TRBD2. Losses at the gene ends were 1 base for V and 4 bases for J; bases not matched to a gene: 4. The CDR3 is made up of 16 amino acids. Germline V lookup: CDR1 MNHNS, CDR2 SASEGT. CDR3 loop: CASSEEGLAGMYEQYF. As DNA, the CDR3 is TGTGCCAGCAGTGAAGAGGGACTAGCGGGGATGTACGAGCAGTACTTC.

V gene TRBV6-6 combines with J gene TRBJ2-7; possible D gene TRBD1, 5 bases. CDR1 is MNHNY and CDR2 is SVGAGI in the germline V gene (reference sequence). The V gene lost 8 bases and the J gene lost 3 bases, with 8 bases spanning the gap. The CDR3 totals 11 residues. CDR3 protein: CASQTVYEQYF. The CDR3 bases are TGTGCCAGCCAGACAGTCTACGAGCAGTACTTC.

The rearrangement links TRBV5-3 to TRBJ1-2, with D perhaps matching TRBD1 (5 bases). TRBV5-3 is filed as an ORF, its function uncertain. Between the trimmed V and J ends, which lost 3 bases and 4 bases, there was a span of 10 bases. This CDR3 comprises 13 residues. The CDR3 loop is CARSSTQGYGYTF. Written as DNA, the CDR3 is TGTGCCAGAAGCTCGACGCAGGGCTATGGCTACACCTTC.

CDR3 region: CASSLAAGLSHEQYF. Written as DNA, the CDR3 is TGTGCCAGCAGCTTAGCGGCAGGATTATCCCACGAGCAGTACTTC. The chain uses TRBV7-2 and TRBJ2-7; D call uncertain. Germline V gene lookup returns CDR1 SGHTA and CDR2 FQGNSA. This CDR3 has 15 residues. V was cut by 0 bases and J by 5 bases, with 14 bases left in between.

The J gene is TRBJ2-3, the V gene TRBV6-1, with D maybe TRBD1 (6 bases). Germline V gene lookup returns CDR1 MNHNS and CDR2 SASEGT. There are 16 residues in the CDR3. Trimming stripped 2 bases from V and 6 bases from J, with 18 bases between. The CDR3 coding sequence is TGTGCCAGCAGTGAACAGGGTAGGGGGAGTTTTGATACGCAGTATTTT. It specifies CASSEQGRGSFDTQYF.